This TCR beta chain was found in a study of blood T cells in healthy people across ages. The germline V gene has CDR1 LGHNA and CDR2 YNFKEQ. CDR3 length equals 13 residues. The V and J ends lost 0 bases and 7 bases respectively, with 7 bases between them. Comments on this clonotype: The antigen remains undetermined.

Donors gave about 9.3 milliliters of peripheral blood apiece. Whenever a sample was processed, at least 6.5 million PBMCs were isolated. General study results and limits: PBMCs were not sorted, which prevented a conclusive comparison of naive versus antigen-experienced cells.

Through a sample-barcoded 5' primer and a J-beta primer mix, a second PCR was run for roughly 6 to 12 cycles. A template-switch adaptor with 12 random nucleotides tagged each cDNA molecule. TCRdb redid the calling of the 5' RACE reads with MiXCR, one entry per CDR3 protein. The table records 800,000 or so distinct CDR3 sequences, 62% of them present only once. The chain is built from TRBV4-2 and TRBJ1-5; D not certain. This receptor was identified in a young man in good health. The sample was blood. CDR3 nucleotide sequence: TGTGCCAGCAGCCAAGACAACTTCCAGCCCCAGCATTTT. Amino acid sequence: CASSQDNFQPQHF.